What follows are 14 T cell receptor beta chains derived from one specimen sequenced in a study of shared T cell receptors in the human thymus. Some clones are missing from TCRdb's copy, which holds only in-frame ones; the method was immunoSEQ multiplex PCR. The sample yields under 450,000 clones, about 95% seen once. The sequenced material came from thymocytes. These receptors originate from a human donor.

The chain employs TRBV4-1 and TRBJ1-2; TRBD1 agrees at 9 bases. Germline CDR1 and CDR2: MGHRA and YSYEKL. This CDR3 has 14 amino acids. With 4 bases clipped from V and 3 bases from J, the junction kept 3 bases outside the gene matches. CDR3 nucleotides: TGCGCCAGCAGCCCCCGGACAGGGGACTATGGCTACACCTTC. It codes for CASSPRTGDYGYTF.

The J gene is TRBJ1-2, the V gene TRBV28, with 9 positions matching TRBD1. The germline CDR1 and CDR2 sequences are MDHEN and SYDVKM. The CDR3 runs to 13 residues. Trimming at V came to 2 bases and at J to 7 bases, leaving 2 bases not matched to a gene. CDR3 sequence reads: CASSLDRGSGYTF. DNA of the CDR3: TGTGCCAGCAGTTTAGACAGGGGGTCTGGCTACACCTTC.

V is TRBV21-1 and J is TRBJ2-1; the table's D call, TRBD1, was not checked against the DNA. TRBV21-1 is a pseudogene segment. The CDR3 loop spans 15 amino acids. The CDR3 here is CASSKGQGPYNEQFF. The CDR3 DNA sequence: TGTGCCAGCAGCAAAGGACAGGGGCCCTACAATGAGCAGTTCTTC.

CDR3 amino acids: CASSRPVNGEAFF. DNA for the CDR3: TGTGCCAGCAGCCGGCCGGTAAACGGTGAAGCTTTCTTT. The V gene is TRBV5-4, the J gene TRBJ1-1, with D unclear. V was shortened by 4 bases and J by 7 bases, with 14 bases between the two germline ends. The CDR3 runs to 13 residues. From germline, CDR1 is SGHNT and CDR2 YYREEE (reference sequence).

This clone came up once. The chain links TRBV28 to TRBJ2-7; 9 bases fit TRBD1. The CDR3 extends over 19 amino acids. The germline V gene encodes CDR1 MDHEN and CDR2 SYDVKM. The V and J ends lost 5 bases and 0 bases, in that order; junction bases with no gene match: 17. CDR3 coding DNA: TGTGCCAGCAGTCTCCCACCGGGCCTACAGGGGGCTTTCTCCTACGAGCAGTACTTC. Its protein is CASSLPPGLQGAFSYEQYF.

V and J are TRBV7-2 and TRBJ1-4; D gene unclear. Germline loops: CDR1 SGHTA, CDR2 FQGNSA. Trimming removed 5 bases from V and 6 bases from J, with 22 bases in between. This CDR3 comprises 17 residues. The CDR3 spells CASSHLGRRMDHEKLFF. CDR3 nucleotides: TGTGCCAGCAGCCATCTAGGCAGGAGAATGGATCATGAAAAACTGTTTTTT. Variable domain in full (rest from reference TRBV7-2 and TRBJ1-4): GAGVSQSPSNKVTEKGKDVELRCDPISGHTALYWYRQSLGQGLEFLIYFQGNSAPDKSGLPSDRFSAERTGGSVSTLTIQRTQQEDSAVYLCASSHLGRRMDHEKLFFGSGTQLSVL.

The CDR3 DNA reads TGTGCCAGCAGTCAGGAGGGCCCCCTCTTCGGCTACACCTTC. As protein: CASSQEGPLFGYTF. This rearrangement joins TRBV6-6 to TRBJ1-2, with D unresolved. The CDR3 sequence is 14 residues long. V was pared by 5 bases and J by 8 bases, with 18 bases between. Per the germline V gene, CDR1 is MNHNY and CDR2 is SVGAGI (reference sequence).

The chain employs TRBV19 and TRBJ2-7, with 9 positions matching TRBD1. Germline V lookup: CDR1 LNHDA, CDR2 SQIVND (reference sequence). With 5 bases clipped from V and 3 bases from J, the junction kept 8 bases outside the gene matches. The CDR3 is 15 amino acids. The CDR3 bases are TGTGCCAGTAGTTTATCCGGGACAGGGATCTACGAGCAGTACTTC. Amino acid sequence: CASSLSGTGIYEQYF. The full variable domain, with the rest looked up from reference TRBV19 and TRBJ2-7, is DGGITQSPKYLFRKEGQNVTLSCEQNLNHDAMYWYRQDPGQGLRLIYYSQIVNDFQKGDIAEGYSVSREKKESFPLTVTSAQKNPTAFYLCASSLSGTGIYEQYFGPGTRLTVT.

The gene calls are TRBV6-5 and TRBJ1-4; D may be TRBD1 (6 bases). V dropped 10 bases and J dropped 3 bases, with 15 bases sitting between them. Germline-derived CDR1 and CDR2 are MNHEY and SVGAGI. The CDR3 has 14 residues. The CDR3: CATSNRAANEKLFF. The CDR3 DNA follows: TGTGCCACCTCTAACAGGGCGGCTAATGAAAAACTGTTTTTT.

This sequence joins TRBV9 and TRBJ2-2; no definite D call. This CDR3 comprises 14 residues. Germline V gene lookup returns CDR1 SGDLS and CDR2 YYNGEE. The V gene lost 4 bases and the J gene lost 6 bases, with 13 bases spanning the gap. The CDR3, as DNA: TGTGCCAGCAGCTCTCCCACTGGGGCCGGGGAGCTGTTTTTT. It translates to CASSSPTGAGELFF.

The chain joins TRBV5-1 to TRBJ2-3; D is perhaps TRBD2 (6 bases). The CDR3 covers 16 residues. V lost 0 bases and J 5 bases, leaving 16 bases between the germline ends. Germline CDR1 is SGHRS and CDR2 is YFSETQ. CDR3 in amino acids: CASSLAGGSAQDTQYF. The CDR3 DNA sequence: TGCGCCAGCAGCTTGGCCGGAGGGAGTGCACAAGATACGCAGTATTTT.

Written as DNA, the CDR3 is TGTGCCAGCTCCGAGGGGTACGAGCAGTACTTC. This translates into CASSEGYEQYF. This chain links TRBV27 with TRBJ2-7; tentatively, D is TRBD1 or TRBD2 (5 bases each). With 8 bases removed from V and 4 bases from J, the gap between germline ends came to 9 bases. In germline, CDR1 is MNHEY, CDR2 SMNVEV (reference sequence). The CDR3 consists of 11 residues.

The chain has TRBV6-5 and TRBJ2-7, with D hard to call. The CDR3 spans 15 residues. The germline CDR1 and CDR2 sequences are MNHEY and SVGAGI. V gave up 2 bases and J gave up 0 bases, with 11 bases separating them. The CDR3 protein is CASSYASESSYEQYF. The CDR3, as DNA: TGTGCCAGCAGTTACGCCAGCGAAAGCTCCTACGAGCAGTACTTC.

The chain combines TRBV7-3 with TRBJ2-2; TRBD2 agrees at 10 bases. Germline V CDR1 and CDR2: SGHTA, FQGTGA. V was pared by 6 bases and J by 6 bases, with 7 bases of the junction left unmatched. This CDR3 is 15 amino acids long. The CDR3 spells CASRGLASYPGELFF. The CDR3 DNA reads as TGTGCCAGCAGGGGACTAGCGTCGTACCCCGGGGAGCTGTTTTTT.